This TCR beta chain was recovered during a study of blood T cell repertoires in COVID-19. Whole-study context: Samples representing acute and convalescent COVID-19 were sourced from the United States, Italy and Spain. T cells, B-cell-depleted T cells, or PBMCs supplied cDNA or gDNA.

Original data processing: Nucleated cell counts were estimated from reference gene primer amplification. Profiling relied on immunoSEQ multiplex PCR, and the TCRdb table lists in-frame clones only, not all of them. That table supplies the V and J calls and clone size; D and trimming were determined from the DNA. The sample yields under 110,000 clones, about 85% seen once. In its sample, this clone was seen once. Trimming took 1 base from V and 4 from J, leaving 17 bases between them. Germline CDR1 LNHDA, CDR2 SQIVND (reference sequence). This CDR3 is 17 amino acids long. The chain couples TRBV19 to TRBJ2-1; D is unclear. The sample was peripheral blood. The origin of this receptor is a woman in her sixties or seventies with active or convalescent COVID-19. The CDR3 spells CASSIGLGGGGYNEQFF. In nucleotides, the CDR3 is TGTGCCAGTAGTATAGGTCTAGGTGGCGGTGGGTACAATGAGCAGTTCTTC.